This TCR beta chain was sequenced in a study of T cell responses to AZD1222 COVID-19 vaccine. Study-level points and caveats: Spike was spanned by vaccine-associated CD4 TCRs, with dominance at 160-218 and 743-854. Clonal diversity was possibly underestimated; the donors were predominantly white British and more often female. Of spike-specific TCRs, nearly half reportedly target regions left unmutated in variants.

Sequencing was performed with immunoSEQ multiplex PCR; in TCRdb, only in-frame clones are kept and a portion is missing. The profile covers under 100,000 clones, with approximately 85% appearing a single time and about an eighth taken by the ten largest. The germline V gene has CDR1 SGHRS and CDR2 YFSETQ. V shed 6 bases and J shed 3 bases, with 15 bases lying between them. CDR3 size: 15 residues. On this clone itself: The target antigen is unknown.

The TCR comes from an adult who received the AZD1222 COVID-19 vaccine. V is TRBV5-1 and J is TRBJ2-2; a weak D match, TRBD1 (6 bases). The sequencing used peripheral blood, collected 28 days after the second AZD1222 dose. The CDR3: CASNNGQTDTGELFF. Here the CDR3 DNA reads TGCGCCAGCAACAACGGACAGACAGACACCGGGGAGCTGTTTTTT.